The sequence of this T cell receptor (beta chain) was determined in a study of cytomegalovirus exposure and HLA in healthy donors. Study-wide context: The study's early data release held 75 million to 95 million unique TCRs from HLA-typed donors.

Germline CDR1 is SEHNR and CDR2 is FQNEAQ (reference sequence). V dropped 6 bases and J dropped 8 bases, with 17 bases sitting between them. The length of the CDR3 is 14 residues. The primer mix had 60 Vbeta and 13 Jbeta primers. The repertoire was sequenced with immunoSEQ multiplex PCR; TCRdb's copy has only in-frame clones and lacks some. This table has 150,000 to 200,000 clones, roughly 80% appearing once. About this clone itself: What it binds is not known.

Study-wide results and caveats: Evidence from a later analysis indicated that most CMV-associated TCR beta chains looked HLA-restricted.

This sequence originates from a girl aged 2-9 years in good health and CMV-seropositive. V is TRBV7-9 and J is TRBJ2-1; D possibly corresponds to TRBD2 (5 bases). The specimen was PBMCs. Here the CDR3 reads CASSPPTPGDEQFF. The CDR3 nucleotides read TGTGCCAGCAGTCCTCCGACACCCGGGGATGAGCAGTTCTTC.